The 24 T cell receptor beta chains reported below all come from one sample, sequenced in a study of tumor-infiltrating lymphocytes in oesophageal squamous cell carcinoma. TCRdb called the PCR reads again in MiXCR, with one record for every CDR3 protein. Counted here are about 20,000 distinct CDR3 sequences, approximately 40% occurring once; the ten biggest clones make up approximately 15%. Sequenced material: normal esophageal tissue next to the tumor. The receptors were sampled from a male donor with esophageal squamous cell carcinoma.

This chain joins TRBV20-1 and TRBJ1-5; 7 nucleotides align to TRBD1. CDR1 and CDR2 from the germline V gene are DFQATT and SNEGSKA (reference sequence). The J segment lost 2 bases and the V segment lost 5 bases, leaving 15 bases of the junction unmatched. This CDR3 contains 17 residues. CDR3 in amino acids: CSAGGGTGAVGNQPQHF. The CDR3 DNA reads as TGCAGTGCTGGGGGGGGTACAGGGGCGGTGGGCAATCAGCCCCAGCATTTT.

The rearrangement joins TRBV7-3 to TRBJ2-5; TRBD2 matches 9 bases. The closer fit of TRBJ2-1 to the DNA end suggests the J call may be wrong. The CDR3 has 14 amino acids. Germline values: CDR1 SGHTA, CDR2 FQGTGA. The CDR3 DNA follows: TGTGCCAGCAGCTTAAGCGGGGGGGGGGCTGAGCAGTTCTTC. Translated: CASSLSGGGAEQFF.

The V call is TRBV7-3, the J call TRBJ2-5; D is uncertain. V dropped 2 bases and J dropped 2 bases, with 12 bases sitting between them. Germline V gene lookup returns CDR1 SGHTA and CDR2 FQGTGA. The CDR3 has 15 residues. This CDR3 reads CASSLGGGSQETQYF. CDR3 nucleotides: TGTGCCAGCAGCTTAGGTGGTGGCTCTCAAGAGACCCAGTACTTC.

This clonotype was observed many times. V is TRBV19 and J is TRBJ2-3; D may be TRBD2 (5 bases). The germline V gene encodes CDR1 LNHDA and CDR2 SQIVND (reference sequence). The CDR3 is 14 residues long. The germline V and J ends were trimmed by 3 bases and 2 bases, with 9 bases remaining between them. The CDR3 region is CASSMSGNTDTQYF. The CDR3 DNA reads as TGTGCCAGTAGTATGTCCGGGAACACAGATACGCAGTATTTT.

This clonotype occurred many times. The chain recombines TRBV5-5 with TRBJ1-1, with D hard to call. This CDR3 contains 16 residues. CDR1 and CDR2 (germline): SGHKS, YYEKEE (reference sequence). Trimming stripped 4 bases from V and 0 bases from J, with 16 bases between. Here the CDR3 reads CASSTRLMSMNTEAFF. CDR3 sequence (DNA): TGTGCCAGCAGCACCCGTCTCATGTCCATGAACACTGAAGCTTTCTTT.

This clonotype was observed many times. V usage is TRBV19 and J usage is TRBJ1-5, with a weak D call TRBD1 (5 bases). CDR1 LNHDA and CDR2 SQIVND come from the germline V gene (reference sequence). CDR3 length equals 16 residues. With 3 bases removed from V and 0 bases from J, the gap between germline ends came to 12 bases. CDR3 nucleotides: TGTGCCAGTAGTATGATGTGGGGGTTTAGCAATCAGCCCCAGCATTTT. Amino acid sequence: CASSMMWGFSNQPQHF.

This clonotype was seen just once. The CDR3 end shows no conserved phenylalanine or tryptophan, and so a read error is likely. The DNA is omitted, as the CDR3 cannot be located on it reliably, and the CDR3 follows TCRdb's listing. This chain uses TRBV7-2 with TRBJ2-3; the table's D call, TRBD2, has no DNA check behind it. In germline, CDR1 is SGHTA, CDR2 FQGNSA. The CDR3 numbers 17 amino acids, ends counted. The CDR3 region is CASSRTSGSTYEQYFGT.

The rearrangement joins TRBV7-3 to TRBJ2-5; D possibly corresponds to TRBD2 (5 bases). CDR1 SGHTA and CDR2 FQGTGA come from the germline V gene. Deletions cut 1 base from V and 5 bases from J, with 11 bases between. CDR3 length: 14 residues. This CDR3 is CASSLRGHGETQYF. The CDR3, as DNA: TGTGCCAGCAGCTTAAGAGGGCATGGGGAGACCCAGTACTTC.

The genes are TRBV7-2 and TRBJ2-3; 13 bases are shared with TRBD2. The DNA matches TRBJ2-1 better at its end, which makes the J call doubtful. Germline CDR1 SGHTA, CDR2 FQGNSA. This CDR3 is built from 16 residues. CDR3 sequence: CASSLRTSGGRDEQFF. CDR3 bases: TGTGCCAGCAGCCTAAGGACTAGCGGGGGTAGGGATGAGCAGTTCTTC.

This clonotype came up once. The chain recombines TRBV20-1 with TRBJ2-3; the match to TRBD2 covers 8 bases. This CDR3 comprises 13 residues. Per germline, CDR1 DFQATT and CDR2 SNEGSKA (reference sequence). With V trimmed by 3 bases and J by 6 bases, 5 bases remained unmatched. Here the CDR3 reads CSASQKRGDTQYF. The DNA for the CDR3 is TGCAGTGCTAGTCAGAAGCGGGGGGATACGCAGTATTTT.

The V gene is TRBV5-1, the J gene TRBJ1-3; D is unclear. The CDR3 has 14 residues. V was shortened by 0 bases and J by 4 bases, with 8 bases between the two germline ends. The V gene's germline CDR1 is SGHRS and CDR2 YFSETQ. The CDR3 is CASSLAGSGNTIYF. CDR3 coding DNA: TGCGCCAGCAGCTTGGCAGGATCGGGAAACACCATATATTTT.

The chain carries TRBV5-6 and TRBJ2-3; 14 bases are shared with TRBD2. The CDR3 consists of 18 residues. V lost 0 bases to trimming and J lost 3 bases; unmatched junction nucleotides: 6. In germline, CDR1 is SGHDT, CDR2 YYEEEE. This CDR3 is CASSLDGTSGSWTDTQYF. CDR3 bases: TGTGCCAGCAGCTTGGATGGGACTAGCGGGAGTTGGACAGATACGCAGTATTTT.

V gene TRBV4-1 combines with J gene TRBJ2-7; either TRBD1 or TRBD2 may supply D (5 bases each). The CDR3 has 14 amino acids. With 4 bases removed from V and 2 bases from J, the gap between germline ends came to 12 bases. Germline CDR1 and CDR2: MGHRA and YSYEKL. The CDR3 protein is CASSRRTHTYEQYF. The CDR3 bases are TGCGCCAGCAGCCGGAGGACACATACCTACGAGCAGTACTTC.

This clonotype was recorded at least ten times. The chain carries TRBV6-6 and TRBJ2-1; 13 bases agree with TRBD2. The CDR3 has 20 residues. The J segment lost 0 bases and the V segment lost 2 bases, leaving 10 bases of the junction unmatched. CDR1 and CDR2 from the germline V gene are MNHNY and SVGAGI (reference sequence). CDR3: CASSYLGTSGIVRSYNEQFF. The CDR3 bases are TGTGCCAGCAGTTACCTTGGGACTAGCGGGATAGTTCGCTCCTACAATGAGCAGTTCTTC.

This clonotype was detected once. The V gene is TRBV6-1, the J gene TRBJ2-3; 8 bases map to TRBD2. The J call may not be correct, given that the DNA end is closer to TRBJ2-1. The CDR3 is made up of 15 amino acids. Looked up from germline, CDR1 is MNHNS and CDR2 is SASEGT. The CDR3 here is CASSYVGGGQNEQFF. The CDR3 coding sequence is TGTGCCAGCAGTTACGTCGGGGGGGGCCAAAATGAGCAGTTCTTC.

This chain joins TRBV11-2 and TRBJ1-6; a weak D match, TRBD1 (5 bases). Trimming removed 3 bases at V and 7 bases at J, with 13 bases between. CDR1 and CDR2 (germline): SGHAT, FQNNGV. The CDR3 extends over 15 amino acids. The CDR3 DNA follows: TGTGCCAGCAGCTTGTATGGGGGGTCCAATTCACCCCTCCACTTT. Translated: CASSLYGGSNSPLHF.

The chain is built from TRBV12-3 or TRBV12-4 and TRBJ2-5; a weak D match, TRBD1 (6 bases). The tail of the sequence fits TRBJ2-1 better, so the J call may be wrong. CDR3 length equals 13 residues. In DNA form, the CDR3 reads TGTGCCAGCATCAAGGGGGACGTAGGGGAGCAGTTCTTC. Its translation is CASIKGDVGEQFF.

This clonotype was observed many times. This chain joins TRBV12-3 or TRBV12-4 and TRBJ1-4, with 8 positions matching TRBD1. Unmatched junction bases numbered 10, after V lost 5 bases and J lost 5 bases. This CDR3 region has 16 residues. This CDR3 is CASSPNTGGRNEKLFF. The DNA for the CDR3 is TGTGCCAGCAGTCCGAACACAGGGGGTCGGAATGAAAAACTGTTTTTT.

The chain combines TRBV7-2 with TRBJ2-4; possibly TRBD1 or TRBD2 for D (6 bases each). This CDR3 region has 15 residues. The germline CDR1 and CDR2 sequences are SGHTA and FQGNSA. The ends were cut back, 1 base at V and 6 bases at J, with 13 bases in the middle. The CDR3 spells CASSLVQGGLNIQYF. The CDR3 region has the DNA TGTGCCAGCAGCTTAGTACAGGGAGGTTTAAACATTCAGTACTTC.

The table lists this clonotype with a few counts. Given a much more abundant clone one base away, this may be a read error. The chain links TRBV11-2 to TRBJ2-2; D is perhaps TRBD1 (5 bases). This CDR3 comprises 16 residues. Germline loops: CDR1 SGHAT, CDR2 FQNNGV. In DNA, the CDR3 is TGTGCCAGCAGACGAGGTGGGGCCTCGAAAACCGGGGAGCTGTTTTTT. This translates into CASRRGGASKTGELFF.

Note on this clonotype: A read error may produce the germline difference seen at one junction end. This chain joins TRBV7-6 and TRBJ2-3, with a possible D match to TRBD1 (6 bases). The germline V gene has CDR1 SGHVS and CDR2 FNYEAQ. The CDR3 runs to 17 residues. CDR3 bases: TGTGCCAGCAGCCAAGGGGGTACAGATCCGAACACCGGGGAGCTGTACTTC. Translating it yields CASSQGGTDPNTGELYF.

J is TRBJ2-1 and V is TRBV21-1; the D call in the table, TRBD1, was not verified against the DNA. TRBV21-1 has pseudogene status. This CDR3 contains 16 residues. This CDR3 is CASSILDRGVNNEQFF. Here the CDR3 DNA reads TGTGCCAGCAGCATTCTGGACAGGGGTGTAAACAATGAGCAGTTCTTC.

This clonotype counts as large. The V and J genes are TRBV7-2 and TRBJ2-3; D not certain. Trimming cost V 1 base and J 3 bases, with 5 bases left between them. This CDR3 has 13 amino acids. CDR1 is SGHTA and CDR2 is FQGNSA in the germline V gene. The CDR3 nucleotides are TGTGCCAGCAGCTTAGGGAGAACAGATACGCAGTATTTT. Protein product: CASSLGRTDTQYF.

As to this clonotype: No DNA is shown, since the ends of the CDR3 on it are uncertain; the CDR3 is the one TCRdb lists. The CDR3 protein is CASSFLGVGSPLHFGF. The V gene is TRBV7-8, the J gene TRBJ2-6; the table's D gene call, TRBD2, was not cross checked with the DNA. The germline CDR1 and CDR2 sequences are SGHVS and FQNEAQ. The length of the CDR3 is 16 amino acids, counting both ends.